This passage covers 10 T cell receptor beta chains from one sample sequenced in a study of shared clonotypes between healthy human individuals. Only in-frame clones appear in the TCRdb table, and some are missing; sequencing was by immunoSEQ multiplex PCR. The sample lists 2 million to 2.5 million clones; around 96% were seen once. In the naive CD8 group, cells lacked CD45RO and were positively selected for CCR7, so terminally differentiated effector memory CD45RA+ cells were left out. Sequenced: naive CD8+ T cells sorted from blood. The receptors here all came from a man in his late teens or twenties in good health.

This chain uses TRBV4-1 with TRBJ1-5; unclear D gene. Germline V gene sequence: CDR1 MGHRA, CDR2 YSYEKL. This CDR3 is 13 amino acids long. V was clipped by 4 bases and J by 7 bases, with 11 bases between them. CDR3 amino acids: CASSPVSLQPQHF. The CDR3 bases are TGCGCCAGCAGCCCCGTCTCCTTGCAGCCCCAGCATTTT.

On this clone: This sample also contains other DNA sequences that code for the same CDR3. The gene calls are TRBV5-6 and TRBJ2-7; weak D call: TRBD1 (6 bases). From germline, CDR1 is SGHDT and CDR2 YYEEEE. Trimming took off 4 bases at V and 1 base at J, with 9 bases between the two ends. This CDR3 comprises 13 residues. CDR3 sequence reads: CASSPGDSYEQYF. The CDR3 bases are TGTGCCAGCAGCCCAGGGGATTCCTACGAGCAGTACTTC.

J is TRBJ2-7 and V is TRBV6-6; no clear D gene. Germline V gene data show CDR1 as MNHNY and CDR2 as SVGAGI (reference sequence). V lost 6 bases and J 2 bases, leaving 20 bases between the germline ends. The length of the CDR3 is 16 residues. CDR3 loop: CASSNRPIRYPYEQYF. The CDR3 DNA is TGTGCCAGCAGCAACCGTCCCATTAGATACCCCTACGAGCAGTACTTC.

This clone has a single count. The J gene is TRBJ1-1, the V gene TRBV7-9; D possibly corresponds to TRBD1 (5 bases). The CDR3 totals 14 residues. CDR1 and CDR2 from the germline V gene are SEHNR and FQNEAQ (reference sequence). With 0 bases removed from V and 3 bases from J, the gap between germline ends came to 8 bases. CDR3 in amino acids: CASSLAAGYTEAFF. The CDR3 coding sequence is TGTGCCAGCAGCTTAGCCGCAGGGTACACTGAAGCTTTCTTT.

In nucleotides, the CDR3 is TGTGCCAGCAGTCCCGGCCAGAACACTGAAGCTTTCTTT. Its protein product is CASSPGQNTEAFF. The chain links TRBV2 to TRBJ1-1; D gene unclear. The CDR3 runs to 13 residues. Deletions cut 5 bases from V and 1 base from J, with 8 bases between. CDR1 is SNHLY, CDR2 FYNNEI, per germline.

This rearrangement joins TRBV27 to TRBJ2-5, with 7 positions matching TRBD1. The CDR3 has 15 amino acids. Trimming took 5 bases from V and 5 from J; bases not matched to a gene: 11. The V gene's germline CDR1 is MNHEY and CDR2 SMNVEV (reference sequence). As DNA, the CDR3 is TGTGCCAGCAGTCCTTTCCCAACAGGGGTGGAGACCCAGTACTTC. Translating it yields CASSPFPTGVETQYF.

The chain uses TRBV5-6 and TRBJ2-1; tentative D call: TRBD1 (6 bases). Trimming cost V 4 bases and J 0 bases, with 17 bases left between them. This CDR3 has 17 residues. Germline V gene sequence: CDR1 SGHDT, CDR2 YYEEEE. The CDR3 region has the DNA TGTGCCAGCAGCCCCAGGATGGGACAAAGCTCCTACAATGAGCAGTTCTTC. It yields the protein CASSPRMGQSSYNEQFF.

V and J are TRBV7-6 and TRBJ2-5; 7 bases match TRBD1. V was clipped by 2 bases and J by 5 bases; unmatched bases: 5. Germline CDR1 reads SGHVS; CDR2 reads FNYEAQ. The CDR3 has 14 residues. This chain's CDR3 is CASSLLTGVETQYF. The CDR3 bases are TGTGCCAGCAGCTTATTAACAGGGGTGGAGACCCAGTACTTC.

The genes are TRBV4-1 and TRBJ1-1; D possibly corresponds to TRBD1 (5 bases). Germline V gene lookup returns CDR1 MGHRA and CDR2 YSYEKL. CDR3 length: 16 amino acids. V was trimmed by 4 bases and J by 3 bases, leaving 18 bases between them. The chain's CDR3 is CASSPLDSFVDTEAFF. The DNA for the CDR3 is TGCGCCAGCAGCCCTTTAGACAGTTTCGTGGACACTGAAGCTTTCTTT.

This chain connects TRBV7-9 to TRBJ2-7; D not resolved. This CDR3 is 14 amino acids long. The germline V gene encodes CDR1 SEHNR and CDR2 FQNEAQ (reference sequence). Trimming shortened V by 5 bases and J by 1 base, and 12 bases separated the two germline ends. The CDR3 nucleotides are TGTGCCAGCAGCCCACCCCTACAGTCCTACGAGCAGTACTTC. This gives the protein CASSPPLQSYEQYF.